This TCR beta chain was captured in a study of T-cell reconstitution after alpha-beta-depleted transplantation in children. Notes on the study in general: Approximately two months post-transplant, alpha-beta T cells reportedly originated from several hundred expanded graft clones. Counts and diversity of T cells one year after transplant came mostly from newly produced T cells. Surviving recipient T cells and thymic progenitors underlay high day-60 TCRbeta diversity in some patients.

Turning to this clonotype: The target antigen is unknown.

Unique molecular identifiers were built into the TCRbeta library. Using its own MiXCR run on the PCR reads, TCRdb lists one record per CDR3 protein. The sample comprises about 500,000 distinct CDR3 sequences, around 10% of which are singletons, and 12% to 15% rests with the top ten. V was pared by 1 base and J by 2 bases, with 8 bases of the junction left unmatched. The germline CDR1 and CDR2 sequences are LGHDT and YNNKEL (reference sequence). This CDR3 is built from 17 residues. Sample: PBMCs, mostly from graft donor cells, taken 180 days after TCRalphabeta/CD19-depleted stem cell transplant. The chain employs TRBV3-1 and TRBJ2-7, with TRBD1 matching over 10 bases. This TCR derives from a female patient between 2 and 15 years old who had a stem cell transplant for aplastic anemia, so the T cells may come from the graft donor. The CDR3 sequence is CASSQARGGQGAYEQYF. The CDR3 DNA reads TGTGCCAGCAGCCAAGCCAGGGGCGGACAGGGGGCCTACGAGCAGTACTTC.